This T cell receptor beta chain was profiled in a study of blood T cell repertoires in COVID-19. Across the study: The United States, Italy and Spain supplied acute and convalescent COVID-19 samples. T cells, B-cell-depleted T cells, or PBMCs provided the cDNA or gDNA that served as material.

The CDR3 length is 14 residues. The V segment lost 5 bases and the J segment 3 bases; nucleotides outside the gene matches: 5. Per germline, CDR1 MNHEY and CDR2 SVGAGI. In the original analysis: Scientists estimated how many nucleated cells there were by amplifying reference gene primers. The protocol was immunoSEQ multiplex PCR, while the TCRdb copy is restricted to in-frame clones and leaves out a portion. The V and J calls and clone size are taken from that table; D and trimming were inferred from the DNA. Among 150,000 or so clones listed, roughly four fifths were seen once. This clone was picked up one time.

This chain uses TRBV6-5 with TRBJ1-1, with 8 nucleotides matching TRBD1. The receptor's source is a human donor with acute or convalescent COVID-19. The donor label of this sample is uncertain. What was sequenced was peripheral blood. The DNA for the CDR3 is TGTGCCAGCAGTCCGACAGGGGCATACACTGAAGCTTTCTTT. This codes for CASSPTGAYTEAFF.